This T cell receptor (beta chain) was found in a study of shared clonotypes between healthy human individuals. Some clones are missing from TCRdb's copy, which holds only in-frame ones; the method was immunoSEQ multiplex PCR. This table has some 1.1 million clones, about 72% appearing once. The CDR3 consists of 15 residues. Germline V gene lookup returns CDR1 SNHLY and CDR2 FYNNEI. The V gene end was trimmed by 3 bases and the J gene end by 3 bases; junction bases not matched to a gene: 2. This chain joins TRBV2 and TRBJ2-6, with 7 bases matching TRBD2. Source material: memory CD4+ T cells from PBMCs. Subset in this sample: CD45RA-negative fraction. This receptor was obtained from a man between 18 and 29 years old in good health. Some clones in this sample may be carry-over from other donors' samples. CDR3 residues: CASSEGGVGANVLTF. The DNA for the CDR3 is TGTGCCAGCAGTGAGGGAGGGGTTGGGGCCAACGTCCTGACTTTC.